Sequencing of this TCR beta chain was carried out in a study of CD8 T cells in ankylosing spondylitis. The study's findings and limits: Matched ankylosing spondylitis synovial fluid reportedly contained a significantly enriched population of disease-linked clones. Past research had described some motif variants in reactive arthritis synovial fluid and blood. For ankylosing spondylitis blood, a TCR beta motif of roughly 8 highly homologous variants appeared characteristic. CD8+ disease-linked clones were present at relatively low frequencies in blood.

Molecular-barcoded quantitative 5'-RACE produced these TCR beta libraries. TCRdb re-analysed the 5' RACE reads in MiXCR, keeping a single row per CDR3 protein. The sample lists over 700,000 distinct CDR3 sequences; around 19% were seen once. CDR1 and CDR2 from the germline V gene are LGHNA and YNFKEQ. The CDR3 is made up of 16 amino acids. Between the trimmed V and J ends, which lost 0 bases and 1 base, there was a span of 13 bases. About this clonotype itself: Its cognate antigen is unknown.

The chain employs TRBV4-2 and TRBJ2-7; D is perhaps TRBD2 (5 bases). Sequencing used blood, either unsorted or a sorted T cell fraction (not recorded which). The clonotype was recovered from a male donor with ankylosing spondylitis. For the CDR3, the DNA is TGTGCCAGCAGCCAAGAAGCCCCTAGCCCATCCTACGAGCAGTACTTC. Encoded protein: CASSQEAPSPSYEQYF.